This is a list of T cell receptor beta chains from one sample in a study of T cell repertoires in cytomegalovirus infection. These receptors have no identified antigens. TCRdb called the reads again in MiXCR, with one record for every CDR3 protein. The repertoire holds 830,000 or so distinct CDR3 sequences, approximately 29% seen once, with under 15% in the top ten. The specimen comprised cultured CD8+ T cells from PBMCs, sampled from culture after CMV antigen stimulation. The source of these receptors is a human donor in good health (CMV status not recorded). Some clones in this sample may be carry-over from other donors' samples. Both conserved end residues are part of each CDR3. The order of the fields is D gene, V gene, J gene, clone size, CDR3 protein, CDR3 DNA. D genes are given only for firm matches. The listing skips clone size in some rows; elsewhere it reads once, few, many or a size class.

>-|TRBV7-2|TRBJ1-6|few
CASSFVRAHNSPLHF
TGTGCCAGCAGCTTCGTCAGGGCGCATAATTCACCCCTCCACTTT
>-|TRBV12-3/TRBV12-4|TRBJ1-4|-
CTSSMGSNEKLFF
TGTACCAGCTCAATGGGGTCTAATGAAAAACTGTTTTTT
>-|TRBV25-1|TRBJ1-5|few
CASSMDRYSNQPQHF
TGTGCCAGCAGTATGGACAGATATAGCAATCAGCCCCAGCATTTT
>-|TRBV7-6|TRBJ2-1|many
CASSLGTGTYNEQFF
TGTGCCAGCAGCTTAGGGACGGGGACCTACAATGAGCAGTTCTTC
>-|TRBV27|TRBJ2-1|few
CASTSPQGFAAGDEQFF
TGTGCCAGCACCTCCCCTCAGGGGTTCGCGGCTGGAGATGAGCAGTTCTTC
>-|TRBV20-1|TRBJ2-1|-
CSARGPPGTVSYNEQFF
TGCAGTGCTAGAGGGCCACCCGGGACTGTATCCTACAATGAGCAGTTCTTC
>-|TRBV5-6|TRBJ1-2|few
CASSADGFPVNYGYTF
TGTGCCAGCAGCGCGGACGGATTCCCCGTAAACTATGGCTACACCTTC
>-|TRBV7-6|TRBJ2-7|-
CASSATPYEQYF
TGTGCCAGCAGCGCGACTCCCTACGAGCAGTACTTC
>-|TRBV6-6|TRBJ1-2|few
CASSSWTGRQTSGYTF
TGTGCAAGCAGTTCCTGGACGGGCCGGCAAACGAGTGGCTACACCTTC
>-|TRBV4-1|TRBJ2-7|-
CASSPFKYYEQYF
TGCGCCAGCAGCCCCTTTAAGTACTACGAGCAGTACTTC
>TRBD2|TRBV6-5|TRBJ2-7|few
CASSIAGGDEQYF
TGTGCCAGTTCCATAGCGGGGGGCGACGAGCAGTACTTC
>-|TRBV7-8|TRBJ1-1|many
CASRKGRLSTEAFF
TGTGCCAGCAGAAAAGGACGGTTGAGCACTGAAGCTTTCTTT
>TRBD1|TRBV24-1|TRBJ1-2|-
CATSDRTGDGYTF
TGTGCCACCAGTGACCGGACAGGGGATGGCTACACCTTC
>-|TRBV7-2|TRBJ1-2|many
CASSLGLQSLARGYTF
TGTGCCAGCAGCTTAGGGCTGCAAAGCCTTGCCCGTGGCTACACCTTC
>-|TRBV27|TRBJ1-1|-
CASSLYPPMPHTWTIQDTEAFF
TGTGCCAGCAGTTTATACCCCCCCATGCCCCATACGTGGACAATACAGGACACTGAAGCTTTCTTT
>-|TRBV7-9|TRBJ2-5|many
CASSTFRDEETQYF
TGTGCCAGCAGTACATTCCGGGACGAAGAGACCCAGTACTTC
>TRBD1|TRBV4-1|TRBJ1-1|-
CASSQEQGARAEAFF
TGCGCCAGCAGCCAGGAACAGGGGGCTCGGGCTGAAGCTTTCTTT
>-|TRBV9|TRBJ1-1|-
CASSASVNTEAFF
TGTGCCAGCAGCGCGTCAGTGAACACTGAAGCTTTCTTT